Listed below are T cell receptor beta chains from one sample, sequenced in a study of blood T cells in healthy people across ages. TCRdb analysed the 5' RACE reads with MiXCR anew, one entry per CDR3 protein. The data contain 650,000 to 800,000 distinct CDR3 sequences, over 40% of them singletons. The source material was blood. The receptors were gathered from a woman of 80 years or more in good health. Both conserved end residues are part of each CDR3. Fields, in order: clone size, J gene, D gene, V gene, CDR3 DNA, CDR3 protein. D genes are given only for firm matches. Rows give clone size only sometimes, using once, few, many, or a class for an expanded clone.

clone_size: many; j_call: TRBJ1-5; d_call: TRBD1; v_call: TRBV2; cdr3_nt: TGTGCCAGCAACGAGAACACAGGGGTTAGCCAGCCCCAGCATTTT; cdr3_aa: CASNENTGVSQPQHF
clone_size: NA; j_call: TRBJ1-5; d_call: NA; v_call: TRBV29-1; cdr3_nt: TGCAGCGTTGGTGAAGGCAGACAGCCCCAGCATTTT; cdr3_aa: CSVGEGRQPQHF
clone_size: many; j_call: TRBJ1-1; d_call: NA; v_call: TRBV6-5; cdr3_nt: TGTGCCAGCAGTTACGCCGGCGGGATGAACACTGAAGCTTTCTTT; cdr3_aa: CASSYAGGMNTEAFF
clone_size: NA; j_call: TRBJ1-2; d_call: TRBD1; v_call: TRBV29-1; cdr3_nt: TGCAGCGTTACAGGGGATCGTGGCTACACCTTC; cdr3_aa: CSVTGDRGYTF
clone_size: NA; j_call: TRBJ1-2; d_call: NA; v_call: TRBV3-1; cdr3_nt: TGTGCCAGCAGCTCCCGACAGGACCCGGGCTATGGCTACACCTTC; cdr3_aa: CASSSRQDPGYGYTF
clone_size: many; j_call: TRBJ2-5; d_call: NA; v_call: TRBV6-5; cdr3_nt: TGTGCCAGCAGCCCTTTTCACGGCGGAGAGACCCAGTACTTC; cdr3_aa: CASSPFHGGETQYF
clone_size: NA; j_call: TRBJ1-1; d_call: TRBD1; v_call: TRBV6-2/TRBV6-3; cdr3_nt: TGTGCCACGAAAAGACAGGGATCGAACACTGAAGCTTTCTTT; cdr3_aa: CATKRQGSNTEAFF
clone_size: NA; j_call: TRBJ2-1; d_call: NA; v_call: TRBV14; cdr3_nt: TGTGCCAGCAGCCGCATTGGAGGGAGCTCCTACAATGAGCAGTTCTTC; cdr3_aa: CASSRIGGSSYNEQFF
clone_size: few; j_call: TRBJ2-7; d_call: NA; v_call: TRBV5-1; cdr3_nt: TGCGCCAGCAGCTTGGCCGTAACCATGAATGCCTACGAGCAGTACTTC; cdr3_aa: CASSLAVTMNAYEQYF
clone_size: many; j_call: TRBJ2-5; d_call: NA; v_call: TRBV7-9; cdr3_nt: TGTGCCAGCAGCAAACGTGTAAAATGGGACGGTTCGTGGACCCAGTACTTC; cdr3_aa: CASSKRVKWDGSWTQYF
clone_size: few; j_call: TRBJ2-5; d_call: NA; v_call: TRBV19; cdr3_nt: TGTGCCAGTAGTATGACGACAGTGCATCAAGAGACCCAGTACTTC; cdr3_aa: CASSMTTVHQETQYF
clone_size: NA; j_call: TRBJ2-7; d_call: NA; v_call: TRBV10-3; cdr3_nt: TGTGCCATCAGTGAGTCGGAGGACAGAGGACACGAGCAGTACTTC; cdr3_aa: CAISESEDRGHEQYF
clone_size: NA; j_call: TRBJ2-3; d_call: TRBD2; v_call: TRBV27; cdr3_nt: TGTGCCAGCAGCATATTATCGTCGCGGGGGGATACGCAGTATTTT; cdr3_aa: CASSILSSRGDTQYF
clone_size: few; j_call: TRBJ2-7; d_call: NA; v_call: TRBV7-2; cdr3_nt: TGTGCCAGCAGCTTAGACAGCAGGGGAACTCTACGGGAGCAGTACTTC; cdr3_aa: CASSLDSRGTLREQYF
clone_size: NA; j_call: TRBJ2-3; d_call: TRBD1; v_call: TRBV12-3/TRBV12-4; cdr3_nt: TGTGCCAGCAGTCCAGGCGGGGGACAGGGGGCGGGAGATACGCAGTATTTT; cdr3_aa: CASSPGGGQGAGDTQYF
clone_size: many; j_call: TRBJ2-1; d_call: NA; v_call: TRBV5-1; cdr3_nt: TGCGCCAGCAGGAGGGCCCCCTACAATGAGCAGTTCTTC; cdr3_aa: CASRRAPYNEQFF
clone_size: NA; j_call: TRBJ2-1; d_call: TRBD2; v_call: TRBV5-1; cdr3_nt: TGCGCCAGCAGCCCGGGGGGGCCTTACAATGAGCAGTCCTTC; cdr3_aa: CASSPGGPYNEQSF
clone_size: many; j_call: TRBJ2-7; d_call: NA; v_call: TRBV12-3/TRBV12-4; cdr3_nt: TGTGCCAGCACCTTGAGCGGAAGGAGCTCCTACGAGCAGTACTTC; cdr3_aa: CASTLSGRSSYEQYF
clone_size: many; j_call: TRBJ1-6; d_call: NA; v_call: TRBV20-1; cdr3_nt: TGCAGTGCTAGGGGCGGGAGCTCCTATAATTCACCCCTCCACTTT; cdr3_aa: CSARGGSSYNSPLHF
clone_size: few; j_call: TRBJ2-2; d_call: TRBD1; v_call: TRBV2; cdr3_nt: TGTGCCAGCAGTGTGGGGACAGGACACACCGGGGAGCTGTTTTTT; cdr3_aa: CASSVGTGHTGELFF
clone_size: NA; j_call: TRBJ2-5; d_call: NA; v_call: TRBV7-2; cdr3_nt: TGTGCCAGCAGCCCAGGGGCCAGTGAGACCCAGTACTTC; cdr3_aa: CASSPGASETQYF
clone_size: many; j_call: TRBJ1-5; d_call: NA; v_call: TRBV7-2; cdr3_nt: TGTGCCAGCAGCCACGATGGGGGAGGGAGCAATCAGCCCCAGCATTTT; cdr3_aa: CASSHDGGGSNQPQHF
clone_size: many; j_call: TRBJ2-7; d_call: TRBD1; v_call: TRBV28; cdr3_nt: TGTGCCAGCAGTTCCCAGGGGGCAGGCACCTACGAGCAGTACTTC; cdr3_aa: CASSSQGAGTYEQYF
clone_size: NA; j_call: TRBJ2-1; d_call: TRBD2; v_call: TRBV15; cdr3_nt: TGTGCCACCAGCAGAGACCGAGGGACTAGTGGGTACAATGAGCAGTTCTTC; cdr3_aa: CATSRDRGTSGYNEQFF